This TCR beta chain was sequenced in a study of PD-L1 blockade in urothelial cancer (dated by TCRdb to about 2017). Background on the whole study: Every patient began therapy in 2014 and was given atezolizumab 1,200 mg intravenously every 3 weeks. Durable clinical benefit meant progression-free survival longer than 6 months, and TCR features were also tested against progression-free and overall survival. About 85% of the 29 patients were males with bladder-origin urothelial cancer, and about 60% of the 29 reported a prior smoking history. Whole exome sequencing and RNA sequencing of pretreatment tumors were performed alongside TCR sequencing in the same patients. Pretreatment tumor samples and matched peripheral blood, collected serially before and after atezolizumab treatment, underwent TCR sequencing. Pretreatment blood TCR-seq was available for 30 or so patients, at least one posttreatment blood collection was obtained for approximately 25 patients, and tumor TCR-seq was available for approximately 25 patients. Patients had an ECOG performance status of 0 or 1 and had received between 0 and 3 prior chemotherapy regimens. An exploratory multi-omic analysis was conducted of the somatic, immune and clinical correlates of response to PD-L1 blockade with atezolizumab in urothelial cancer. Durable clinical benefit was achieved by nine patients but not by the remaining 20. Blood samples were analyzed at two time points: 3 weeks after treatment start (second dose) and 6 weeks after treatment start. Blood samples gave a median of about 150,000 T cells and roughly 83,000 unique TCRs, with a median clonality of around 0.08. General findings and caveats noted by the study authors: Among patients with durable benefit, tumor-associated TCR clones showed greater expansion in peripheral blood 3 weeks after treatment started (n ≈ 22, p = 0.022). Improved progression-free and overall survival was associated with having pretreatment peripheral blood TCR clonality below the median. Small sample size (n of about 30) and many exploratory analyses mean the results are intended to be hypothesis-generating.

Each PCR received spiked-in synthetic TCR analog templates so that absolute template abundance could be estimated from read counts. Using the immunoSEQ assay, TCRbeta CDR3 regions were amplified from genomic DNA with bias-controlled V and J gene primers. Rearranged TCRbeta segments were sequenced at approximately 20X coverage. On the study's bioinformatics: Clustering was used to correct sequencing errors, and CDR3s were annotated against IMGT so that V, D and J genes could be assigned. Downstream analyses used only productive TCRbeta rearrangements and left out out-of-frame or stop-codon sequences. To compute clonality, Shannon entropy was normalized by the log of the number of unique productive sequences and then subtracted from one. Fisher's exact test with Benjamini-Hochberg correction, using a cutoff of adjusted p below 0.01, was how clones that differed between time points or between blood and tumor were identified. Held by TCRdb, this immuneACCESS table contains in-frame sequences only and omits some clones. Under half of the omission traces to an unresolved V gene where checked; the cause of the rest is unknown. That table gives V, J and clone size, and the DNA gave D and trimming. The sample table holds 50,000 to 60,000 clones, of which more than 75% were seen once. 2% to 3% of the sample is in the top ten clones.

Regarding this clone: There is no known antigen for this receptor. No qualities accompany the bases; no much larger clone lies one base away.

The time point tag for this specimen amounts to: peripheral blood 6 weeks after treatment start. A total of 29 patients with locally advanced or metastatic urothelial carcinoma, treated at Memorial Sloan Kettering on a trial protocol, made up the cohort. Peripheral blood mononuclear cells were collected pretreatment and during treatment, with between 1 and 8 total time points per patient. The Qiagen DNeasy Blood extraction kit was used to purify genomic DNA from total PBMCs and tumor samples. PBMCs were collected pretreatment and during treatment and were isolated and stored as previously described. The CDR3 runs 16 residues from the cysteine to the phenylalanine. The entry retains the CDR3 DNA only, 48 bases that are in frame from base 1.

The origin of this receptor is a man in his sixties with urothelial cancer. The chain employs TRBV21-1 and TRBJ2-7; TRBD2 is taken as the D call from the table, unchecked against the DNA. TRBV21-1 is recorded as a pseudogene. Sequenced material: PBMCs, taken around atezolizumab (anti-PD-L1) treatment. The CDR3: CASSDPLAGPPYEQYF. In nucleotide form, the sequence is TGTGCCAGCAGCGACCCCCTAGCGGGACCCCCCTACGAGCAGTACTTC.